Described below is a single T cell receptor (beta chain) sequence and its context. The antigen is unknown. The PCR made use of 60 Vbeta and 13 Jbeta primers. The protocol was immunoSEQ multiplex PCR, while the TCRdb copy is restricted to in-frame clones and leaves out a portion. This sample carries 100,000 to 150,000 clones, just under 75% of them seen once, and the ten largest clones take around 4.8%. The record originates from a study of cytomegalovirus exposure and HLA in healthy donors. Among the donors, all were healthy bone marrow donors. Trimming cost V 4 bases and J 4 bases, with 10 bases left between them. This CDR3 has 12 amino acids. Germline CDR1 reads SQVTM; CDR2 reads ANQGSEA. Study-wide results and caveats: The study flagged about 150 TCR beta chains as cytomegalovirus-associated. It was in a later analysis that TCR association rates were seen to vary by HLA locus, highest for DRB1 and lowest for HLA-C. As a later analysis showed, a missense DCLRE1C variant was linked to trimming of TCR beta V- and J-genes.

V gene TRBV29-1 combines with J gene TRBJ1-2; D gene uncertain. The sequencing input was PBMCs. The sequence was obtained from a man aged 55 to 70 in good health and CMV-seropositive. Written as DNA, the CDR3 is TGCAGCGTTGGGAGCGTTCGCTATGGCTACACCTTC. It specifies CSVGSVRYGYTF.